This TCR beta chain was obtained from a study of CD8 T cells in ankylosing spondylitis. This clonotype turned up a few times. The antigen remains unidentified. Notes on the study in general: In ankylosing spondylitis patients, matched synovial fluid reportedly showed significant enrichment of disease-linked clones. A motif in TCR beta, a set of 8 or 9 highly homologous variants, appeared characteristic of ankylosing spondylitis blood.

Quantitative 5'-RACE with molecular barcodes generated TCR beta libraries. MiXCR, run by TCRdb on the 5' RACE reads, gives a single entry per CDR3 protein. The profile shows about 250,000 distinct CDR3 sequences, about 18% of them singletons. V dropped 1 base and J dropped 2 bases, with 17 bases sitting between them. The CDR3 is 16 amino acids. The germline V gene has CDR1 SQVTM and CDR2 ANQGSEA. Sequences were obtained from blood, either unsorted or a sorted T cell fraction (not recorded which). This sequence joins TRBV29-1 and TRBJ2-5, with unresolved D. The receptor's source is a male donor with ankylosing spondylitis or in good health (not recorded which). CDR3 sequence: CSVEGLDRKNQETQYF. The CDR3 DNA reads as TGCAGCGTTGAAGGGTTGGACCGAAAGAATCAAGAGACCCAGTACTTC.